A single sample gave rise to the 11 T cell receptor beta chains below, sequenced in a study of T cells in localized non-small cell lung cancer (dated by TCRdb to the early 2020s). To prepare the library, the immunoSEQ multiplex PCR assay was applied. TCRdb holds this immuneACCESS table with in-frame rearrangements only. Some clones are missing; in checked studies, unresolved V genes explain under half, and the rest has no known cause. For this sample the table gives tens of thousands of clones, of which 65% to 90% were detected only once. The ten largest clones add up to roughly 7.5% of the sample. This specimen was PBMCs, taken before any cancer treatment. These receptors originate from a man aged 40 to 70 with stage II lung adenocarcinoma.

This clone was found a few times. The chain is built from TRBV4-1 and TRBJ1-1, with D perhaps matching TRBD1 (6 bases). CDR3 length: 15 amino acids. Germline values: CDR1 MGHRA, CDR2 YSYEKL. Trimming stripped 5 bases from V and 0 bases from J, with 13 bases between. The CDR3 DNA is TGCGCCAGCAGCTATCGGACAGTAATGAACACTGAAGCTTTCTTT. Its translation: CASSYRTVMNTEAFF.

The rearrangement uses TRBV13 and TRBJ2-3, with a possible D match to TRBD1 (6 bases). Germline-derived CDR1 and CDR2 are PRHDT and FYEKMQ (reference sequence). The CDR3 has 15 amino acids. The ends were cut back, 7 bases at V and 4 bases at J, with 18 bases in the middle. The CDR3 DNA reads TGTGCCAGCATCAATTGGGCAGGGGCCTCAGATACGCAGTATTTT. Its protein product is CASINWAGASDTQYF.

V gene TRBV18 combines with J gene TRBJ2-3; TRBD1 or TRBD2 may be the D gene (5 bases each). The CDR3 covers 15 residues. With 0 bases removed from V and 0 bases from J, the gap between germline ends came to 7 bases. CDR1 KGHSH and CDR2 LQKENI come from the germline V gene. The CDR3 reads CASSPPGRSTDTQYF. CDR3 coding DNA: TGTGCCAGCTCACCACCGGGACGTAGCACAGATACGCAGTATTTT.

The rearrangement links TRBV6-1 to TRBJ2-7; 9 bases map to TRBD1. Germline CDR1 and CDR2: MNHNS and SASEGT. V was pared by 6 bases and J by 2 bases, with 5 bases of the junction left unmatched. The length of the CDR3 is 14 residues. For the CDR3, the DNA is TGTGCCAGCAGCCTGGGACAGGGTCCCTACGAGCAGTACTTC. It codes for CASSLGQGPYEQYF.

This clone came up once. The chain uses TRBV19 and TRBJ2-1; possibly TRBD1 or TRBD2 for D (5 bases each). V lost 2 bases, J lost 1 base, and 18 bases lay in between. Germline lookup yields CDR1 LNHDA and CDR2 SQIVND (reference sequence). The CDR3 is 18 residues long. CDR3 in amino acids: CASSIIGGSQSSYNEQFF. The CDR3 region has the DNA TGTGCCAGTAGTATAATTGGGGGTTCGCAGTCATCCTACAATGAGCAGTTCTTC.

The rearrangement links TRBV19 to TRBJ1-2, with 12 bases aligning to TRBD1. Trimming took 6 bases from V and 4 from J; bases not matched to a gene: 15. The germline gives CDR1 LNHDA, CDR2 SQIVND (reference sequence). This CDR3 comprises 18 residues. CDR3 region: CASSLISPGTGGGYGYTF. The CDR3, as DNA: TGTGCCAGTAGCCTTATATCCCCGGGGACAGGGGGCGGCTATGGCTACACCTTC.

The chain is built from TRBV10-1 and TRBJ2-3; unclear D gene. Looked up from germline, CDR1 is WNHNN and CDR2 is SYGVQD (reference sequence). Trimming took off 2 bases at V and 0 bases at J, with 6 bases between the two ends. The CDR3 totals 14 residues. CDR3: CASSEDPSTDTQYF. DNA for the CDR3: TGCGCCAGCAGTGAGGACCCAAGCACAGATACGCAGTATTTT.

This clone was recorded only once. The chain has TRBV2 and TRBJ1-3; D gene unclear. The CDR3 is made up of 15 amino acids. Per the germline V gene, CDR1 is SNHLY and CDR2 is FYNNEI. Trimming took off 6 bases at V and 0 bases at J, with 12 bases between the two ends. This CDR3 is CASSYRLRSGNTIYF. In DNA, the CDR3 is TGTGCCAGCAGCTACAGACTTCGCTCTGGAAACACCATATATTTT.

CDR3 nucleotide sequence: TGTGCCAGCAGCTTAGTTCGCCAAGAGACCCAGTACTTC. It encodes CASSLVRQETQYF. This sequence joins TRBV7-8 and TRBJ2-5; D uncertain. The V gene lost 1 base and the J gene lost 1 base, with 4 bases spanning the gap. The CDR3 extends over 13 amino acids. The germline V gene encodes CDR1 SGHVS and CDR2 FQNEAQ.

The rearrangement uses TRBV7-9 and TRBJ1-4; TRBD1 might be the D (5 bases). Germline V gene data show CDR1 as SEHNR and CDR2 as FQNEAQ (reference sequence). Deletions cut 2 bases from V and 7 bases from J, with 14 bases between. This CDR3 has 15 residues. For the CDR3, the DNA is TGTGCCAGCAGCTTAATGGGGACCGGAGGTGAAAAACTGTTTTTT. It translates to CASSLMGTGGEKLFF.

This sequence joins TRBV4-2 and TRBJ1-1; a weak D match, TRBD1 (5 bases). The CDR3 extends over 15 amino acids. Trimming removed 0 bases at V and 4 bases at J, with 12 bases between. Looked up from germline, CDR1 is LGHNA and CDR2 is YNFKEQ. CDR3 sequence (DNA): TGTGCCAGCAGCCAAGACAGGGATGGGAGCACTGAAGCTTTCTTT. This encodes CASSQDRDGSTEAFF.